Presented here are 6 T cell receptor beta chains from one specimen sequenced in a study of T cell changes during pregnancy in multiple sclerosis. Generated by immunoSEQ multiplex PCR, the TCRdb table keeps only in-frame clones and is missing some. The sample yields some 73,000 clones, roughly 92% seen once. Here the sequenced sample was peripheral blood, taken in the third trimester of pregnancy. These TCRs come from a female donor in good health, enrolled as a control in a pregnancy study.

This clone was recorded only once. The chain has TRBV28 and TRBJ2-6; D may be TRBD1 (6 bases). V lost 7 bases, J lost 2 bases, and 15 bases lay in between. From germline, CDR1 is MDHEN and CDR2 SYDVKM. This CDR3 has 16 residues. In DNA form, the CDR3 reads TGTGCCAGCACCCTGGTGCCAGGGGCTGGGGCCAACGTCCTGACTTTC. This encodes CASTLVPGAGANVLTF.

The chain recombines TRBV29-1 with TRBJ1-2, with 7 bases lining up with TRBD1. The V and J ends lost 6 bases and 6 bases, in that order; junction bases with no gene match: 10. Per germline, CDR1 SQVTM and CDR2 ANQGSEA. The CDR3 totals 13 residues. CDR3 DNA: TGCAGCGTGGACCCCGGGACAGCGAATGGCTACACCTTC. This sequence encodes CSVDPGTANGYTF. The full variable domain, in which reference TRBV29-1 and TRBJ1-2 provide the parts outside the CDR3, is SAVISQKPSRDICQRGTSLTIQCQVDSQVTMMFWYRQQPGQSLTLIATANQGSEATYESGFVIDKFPISRPNLTFSTLTVSNMSPEDSSIYLCSVDPGTANGYTFGSGTRLTVV.

J is TRBJ2-2 and V is TRBV5-6, with unresolved D. V was shortened by 1 base and J by 7 bases, with 2 bases between the two germline ends. Germline CDR1 is SGHDT and CDR2 is YYEEEE. This CDR3 region has 11 residues. CDR3 coding DNA: TGTGCCAGCAGCTTGTACGGGGAGCTGTTTTTT. This translates into CASSLYGELFF.

The chain is built from TRBV10-2 and TRBJ2-3, with 12 positions matching TRBD2. This CDR3 is built from 17 residues. With 8 bases clipped from V and 5 bases from J, the junction kept 14 bases outside the gene matches. CDR1 WSHSY and CDR2 SAAADI come from the germline V gene. The CDR3 loop is CASGTKGLAGGKDTQYF. The CDR3, as DNA: TGCGCCAGCGGCACGAAAGGGCTAGCGGGGGGGAAAGATACGCAGTATTTT.

The table lists this clone with a count of one. The chain joins TRBV5-6 to TRBJ2-7; no definite D call. Germline V gene lookup returns CDR1 SGHDT and CDR2 YYEEEE. CDR3 length: 11 residues. V lost 3 bases and J 3 bases, leaving 4 bases between the germline ends. In nucleotides, the CDR3 is TGTGCCAGCAGCTCCTACTACGAGCAGTACTTC. Amino acid sequence: CASSSYYEQYF.

The J gene is TRBJ1-2, the V gene TRBV10-3, with 7 bases fitting TRBD1. Germline CDR1 and CDR2: ENHRY and SYGVKD. Trimming at V came to 0 bases and at J to 6 bases, leaving 7 bases not matched to a gene. This CDR3 is built from 15 residues. The CDR3: CAISESSLGGNGYTF. DNA for the CDR3: TGTGCCATCAGTGAGTCGAGTTTAGGGGGCAATGGCTACACCTTC.